This TCR beta chain was found in a study of blood T cell repertoires in COVID-19. Sequenced by immunoSEQ multiplex PCR; TCRdb stores in-frame clones only, minus some. The sample consists of about 98,000 clones, 82% of them appearing once. The CDR3 runs 16 residues. The germline gives CDR1 SNHLY, CDR2 FYNNEI. V shed 2 bases and J shed 3 bases, with 13 bases lying between them. This sequence originates from a man between 65 and 85 years old with active or convalescent COVID-19. The specimen sequenced was peripheral blood. The chain combines TRBV2 with TRBJ2-2, with D possibly TRBD1 on 6 matching bases. This CDR3 reads CASSEYLGHDTGELFF. CDR3 nucleotides: TGTGCCAGCAGTGAATACTTGGGACATGACACCGGGGAGCTGTTTTTT.